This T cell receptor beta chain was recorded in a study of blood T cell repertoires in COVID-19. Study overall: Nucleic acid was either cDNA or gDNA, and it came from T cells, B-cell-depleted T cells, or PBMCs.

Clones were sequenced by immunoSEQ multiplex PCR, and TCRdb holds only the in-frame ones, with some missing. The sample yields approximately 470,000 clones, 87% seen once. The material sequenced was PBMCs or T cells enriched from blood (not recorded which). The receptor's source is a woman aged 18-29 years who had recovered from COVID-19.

Here the CDR3 DNA reads TGTGCCAGTAACCGATTGGGACAGGGAGGTGAAAAACTGTTTTTT. Translation gives CASNRLGQGGEKLFF. This chain links TRBV19 with TRBJ1-4; 9 bases agree with TRBD1. The germline V gene has CDR1 LNHDA and CDR2 SQIVND (reference sequence). CDR3 length: 15 amino acids. The ends lost 7 bases at V and 7 bases at J; junction bases unmatched: 10.